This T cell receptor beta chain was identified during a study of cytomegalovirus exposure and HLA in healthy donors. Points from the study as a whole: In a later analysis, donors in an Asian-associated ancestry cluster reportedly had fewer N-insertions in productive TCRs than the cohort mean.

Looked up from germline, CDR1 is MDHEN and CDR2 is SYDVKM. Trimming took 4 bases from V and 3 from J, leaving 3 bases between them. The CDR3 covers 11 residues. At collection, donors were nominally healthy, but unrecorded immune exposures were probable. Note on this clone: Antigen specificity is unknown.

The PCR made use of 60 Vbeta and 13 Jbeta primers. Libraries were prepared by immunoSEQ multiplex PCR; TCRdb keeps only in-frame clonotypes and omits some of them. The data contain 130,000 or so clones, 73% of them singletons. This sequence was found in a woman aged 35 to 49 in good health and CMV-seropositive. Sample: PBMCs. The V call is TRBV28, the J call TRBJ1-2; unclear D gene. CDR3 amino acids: CASSSYYGYTF. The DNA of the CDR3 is TGTGCCAGCAGTTCTTACTATGGCTACACCTTC.